The entry that follows covers one T cell receptor beta chain sequence. These data originate in a study of T cells after yellow fever vaccination. Across the study: Some fractions had low cell numbers, and these were prepared with SMART-Seq v4 Ultra Low Input.

CDR1 is DFQATT, CDR2 SNEGSKA, per germline (reference sequence). V shed 4 bases and J 4 bases; nucleotides not matched to a gene: 6. This CDR3 is built from 14 residues. TCRdb recomputed calls from the 5' RACE reads with MiXCR, one row per CDR3 protein. Altogether over 110,000 distinct CDR3 sequences are present, roughly 8.2% being singletons, with the ten largest covering less than 0.85%. The gene calls are TRBV20-1 and TRBJ2-1; TRBD2 matches at 8 bases. This clonotype was obtained from a young man who received the YFV17D yellow fever vaccine. Sample: CD4+ T cells sorted from PBMCs, taken 5 days after the yellow fever booster vaccination. The CDR3 DNA sequence: TGCAGTGCTAACAGCGGGAGTTCGTACAATGAGCAGTTCTTC. Its protein is CSANSGSSYNEQFF.